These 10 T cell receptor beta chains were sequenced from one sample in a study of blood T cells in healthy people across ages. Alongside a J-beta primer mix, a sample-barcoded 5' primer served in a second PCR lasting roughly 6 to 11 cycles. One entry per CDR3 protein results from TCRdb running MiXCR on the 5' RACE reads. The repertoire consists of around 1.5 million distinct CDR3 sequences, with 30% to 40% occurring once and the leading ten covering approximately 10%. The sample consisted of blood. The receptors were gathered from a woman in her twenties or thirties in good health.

CDR3 in DNA: TGTGCCAGCAGCTGCGGACTAGCGGGGTGCCAAGAGACCCAGTACTTC. Its protein is CASSCGLAGCQETQYF. The rearrangement joins TRBV21-1 to TRBJ2-5; TRBD2 is taken as the D call from the table, unchecked against the DNA. TRBV21-1 is classified as a pseudogene. The CDR3 length is 16 residues.

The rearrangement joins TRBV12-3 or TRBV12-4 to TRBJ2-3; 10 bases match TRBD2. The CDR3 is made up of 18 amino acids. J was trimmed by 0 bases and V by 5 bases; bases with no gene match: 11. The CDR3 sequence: CASSAARTSGPSTDTQYF. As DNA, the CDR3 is TGTGCCAGCAGTGCCGCGCGGACTAGCGGTCCTAGCACAGATACGCAGTATTTT.

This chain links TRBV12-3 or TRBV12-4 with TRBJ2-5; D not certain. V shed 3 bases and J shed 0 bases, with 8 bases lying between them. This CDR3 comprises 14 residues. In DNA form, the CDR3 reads TGTGCCAGCAGTTTGTCAGTGAACCAAGAGACCCAGTACTTC. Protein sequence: CASSLSVNQETQYF.

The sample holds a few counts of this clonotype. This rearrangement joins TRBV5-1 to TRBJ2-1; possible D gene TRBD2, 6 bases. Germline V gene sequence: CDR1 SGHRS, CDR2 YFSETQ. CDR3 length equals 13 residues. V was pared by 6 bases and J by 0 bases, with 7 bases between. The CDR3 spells CASIGSSYNEQFF. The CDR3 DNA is TGCGCCAGCATCGGGAGCTCCTACAATGAGCAGTTCTTC. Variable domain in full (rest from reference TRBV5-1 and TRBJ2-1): KAGVTQTPRYLIKTRGQQVTLSCSPISGHRSVSWYQQTPGQGLQFLFEYFSETQRNKGNFPGRFSGRQFSNSRSEMNVSTLELGDSALYLCASIGSSYNEQFFGPGTRLTVL.

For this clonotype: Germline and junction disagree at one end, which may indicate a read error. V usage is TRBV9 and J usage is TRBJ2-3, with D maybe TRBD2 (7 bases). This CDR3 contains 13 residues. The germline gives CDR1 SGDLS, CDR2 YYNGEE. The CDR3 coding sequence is TGTGCCAGCAGCGCGGGGGGCACAGGTACGCAGTATTTT. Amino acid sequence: CASSAGGTGTQYF.

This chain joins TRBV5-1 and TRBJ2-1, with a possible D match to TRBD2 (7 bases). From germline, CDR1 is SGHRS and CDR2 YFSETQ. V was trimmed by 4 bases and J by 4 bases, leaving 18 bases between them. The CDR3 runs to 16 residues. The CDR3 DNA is TGCGCCAGCAGCGGGGGCCTGGGGGGGACATACAATGAGCAGTTCTTC. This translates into CASSGGLGGTYNEQFF.

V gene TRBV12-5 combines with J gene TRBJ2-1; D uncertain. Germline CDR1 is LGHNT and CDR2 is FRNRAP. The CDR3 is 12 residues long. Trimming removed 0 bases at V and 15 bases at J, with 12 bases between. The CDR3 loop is CASGLVPRFLFF. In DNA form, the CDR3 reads TGTGCTAGTGGTTTGGTACCCAGGTTCTTGTTCTTC.

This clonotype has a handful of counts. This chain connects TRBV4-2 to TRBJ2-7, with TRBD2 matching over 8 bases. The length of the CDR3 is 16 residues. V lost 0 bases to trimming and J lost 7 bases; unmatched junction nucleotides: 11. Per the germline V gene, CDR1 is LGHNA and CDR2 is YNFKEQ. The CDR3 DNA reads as TGTGCCAGCAGCCAAGATTCCCAAGCGGGGGCGGGAGAGCAGTACTTC. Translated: CASSQDSQAGAGEQYF.

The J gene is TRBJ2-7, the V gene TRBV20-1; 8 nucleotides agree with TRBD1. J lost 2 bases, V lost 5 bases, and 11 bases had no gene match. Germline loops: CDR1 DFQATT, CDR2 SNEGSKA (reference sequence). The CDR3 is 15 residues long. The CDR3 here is CSAPFSGTGPYEQYF. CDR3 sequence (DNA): TGCAGTGCTCCATTTTCCGGGACAGGCCCCTACGAGCAGTACTTC.

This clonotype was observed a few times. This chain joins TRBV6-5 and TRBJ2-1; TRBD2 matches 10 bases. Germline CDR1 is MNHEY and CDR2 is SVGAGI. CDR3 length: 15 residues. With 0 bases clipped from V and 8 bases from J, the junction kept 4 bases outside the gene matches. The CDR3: CASSYSSGGAYEQFF. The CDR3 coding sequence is TGTGCCAGCAGTTACTCGAGCGGGGGGGCGTATGAGCAGTTCTTC.